This T cell receptor (beta chain) is from a study of OX40 agonist ivuxolimab in advanced cancers. General observations from the study: Also present in some nonresponders was a low level of normalized T-cell clonal expansion.

Assay used: immunoSEQ multiplex PCR; TCRdb lists only in-frame clones, some missing. The sample lists roughly 64,000 clones; 80% to 90% were seen once. Details on this clone: Its specificity is unknown.

The TCR comes from an adult with an advanced solid tumor such as melanoma, head and neck, liver or kidney cancer. Source: CD4+ or CD8+ T cells sorted from blood, taken in a trial of the OX40 agonist ivuxolimab.

CDR3 region: CASSVGQFYEQYF. The CDR3 DNA is TGTGCCAGCAGCGTAGGACAGTTCTACGAGCAGTACTTC. V is TRBV9 and J is TRBJ2-7; D possibly corresponds to TRBD1 (5 bases). V was shortened by 0 bases and J by 3 bases, with 7 bases between the two germline ends. CDR3 length: 13 residues. The V gene's germline CDR1 is SGDLS and CDR2 YYNGEE.